This T cell receptor beta chain came from a study of T cell responses to AZD1222 COVID-19 vaccine. Study-wide context: Analysis merged second doses at about 4 or about 12 weeks.

This CDR3 is 14 amino acids long. V lost 4 bases and J lost 8; bases outside the gene matches: 7. The germline V gene encodes CDR1 SQVTM and CDR2 ANQGSEA. The assay was immunoSEQ multiplex PCR, and TCRdb's table has in-frame clones only and misses some. Of 150,000 to 200,000 clones listed, about nine tenths are singletons. The source material was peripheral blood, sampled on day 0 of AZD1222 vaccination. The source is an adult in good health. The chain links TRBV29-1 to TRBJ2-1, with 11 bases lining up with TRBD2. The CDR3 sequence is CSVVGSGGADEQFF. For the CDR3, the DNA is TGCAGCGTTGTCGGTAGCGGGGGGGCTGATGAGCAGTTCTTC.